This T cell receptor (beta chain) is from a study of beta chain features in type 1 diabetes. This clone was seen a handful of times. Its antigen is still unknown. Isolated RNA was reverse transcribed in full, so expressed TCRB transcripts were sequenced. Data came from immunoSEQ multiplex PCR; TCRdb stores just in-frame clones and leaves some out. The data contain more than 95,000 clones, 17% of them seen just once; the ten biggest clones take up around 2.5%. Every participating donor gave one draw, a heparinised blood sample averaging around 0.11 L. Each sorted fraction was over 95% pure. The length of the CDR3 is 15 residues. Germline CDR1 SEHNR, CDR2 FQNEAQ (reference sequence). V gave up 7 bases and J gave up 7 bases, with 20 bases separating them. Study conclusions and caveats: Compared to healthy donors, patients appeared to have naive, central memory and Treg TCRB repertoires that were more alike. All four CD4+ subsets from Type 1 diabetes patients carried moderately but significantly shorter TCRB CDR3s.

The V call is TRBV7-9, the J call TRBJ2-1; D is perhaps TRBD1 (6 bases). This clonotype was obtained from a man in his late teens or twenties with type 1 diabetes. Material for sequencing was central memory CD4+ T cells from blood. The CDR3, as DNA: TGTGCCAGCACTGTGGGGCAGGGTACAGGGAATGAGCAGTTCTTC. Protein sequence: CASTVGQGTGNEQFF.